The 15 T cell receptor beta chains in this list originate from one sample, sequenced in a study of blood T cell repertoires in COVID-19. TCRdb's copy holds only in-frame clones and misses some; the assay was immunoSEQ multiplex PCR. The profile shows 180,000 or so clones, roughly 83% of them singletons. The sample comprised peripheral blood. The receptors derive from a woman in her thirties or forties with COVID-19, enrolled during active disease.

This sequence joins TRBV27 and TRBJ2-1; TRBD2 aligns across 9 bases. The CDR3 is 16 residues long. The V segment lost 5 bases and the J segment 1 base; nucleotides outside the gene matches: 6. CDR1 and CDR2 (germline): MNHEY, SMNVEV (reference sequence). This CDR3 reads CASSERLAESYNEQFF. CDR3 in DNA: TGTGCCAGCAGTGAACGACTAGCGGAGTCCTACAATGAGCAGTTCTTC.

The genes are TRBV11-1 and TRBJ2-1, with 7 bases that match TRBD1. Germline V gene sequence: CDR1 SGHAT, CDR2 FQDESV (reference sequence). V gave up 1 base and J gave up 3 bases; unmatched junction bases: 0. The CDR3 extends over 14 amino acids. The CDR3 nucleotides read TGTGCCAGCAGCTTAGGGGACAGCTACAATGAGCAGTTCTTC. It translates to CASSLGDSYNEQFF.

V is TRBV11-2 and J is TRBJ1-3, with D unresolved. The V gene lost 5 bases and the J gene lost 4 bases, with 9 bases spanning the gap. Germline loops: CDR1 SGHAT, CDR2 FQNNGV. The CDR3 covers 13 residues. In DNA form, the CDR3 reads TGTGCCAGCAGCGTGGGAGGAGGAAACACCATATATTTT. Protein: CASSVGGGNTIYF.

The J gene is TRBJ1-2, the V gene TRBV7-2; maybe TRBD1 (5 bases). The V gene's germline CDR1 is SGHTA and CDR2 FQGNSA. This CDR3 spans 12 amino acids. V was clipped by 2 bases and J by 10 bases, with 11 bases between them. The CDR3 protein is CASSLIQGFYTF. CDR3 DNA: TGTGCCAGCAGCTTAATCCAGGGTTTCTACACCTTC.

The gene calls are TRBV2 and TRBJ2-7; TRBD1 aligns across 7 bases. The CDR3 is 15 residues long. Germline lookup yields CDR1 SNHLY and CDR2 FYNNEI. V shed 10 bases and J 2 bases; nucleotides not matched to a gene: 14. The CDR3 region has the DNA TGTGCCACCCATCCGATACAGGGGAGAACCTACGAGCAGTACTTC. Its translation is CATHPIQGRTYEQYF. Complete variable domain (other parts from reference TRBV2 and TRBJ2-7): EPEVTQTPSHQVTQMGQEVILRCVPISNHLYFYWYRQILGQKVEFLVSFYNNEISEKSEIFDDQFSVERPDGSNFTLKIRSTKLEDSAMYFCATHPIQGRTYEQYFGPGTRLTVT.

V is TRBV5-6 and J is TRBJ2-7, with D unclear. The germline V gene encodes CDR1 SGHDT and CDR2 YYEEEE. V lost 0 bases to trimming and J lost 5 bases, with 9 bases between them. The CDR3 consists of 13 residues. The CDR3 here is CASSLGLSNEQYF. The CDR3 coding sequence is TGTGCCAGCAGCTTGGGGCTTTCCAACGAGCAGTACTTC.

This chain uses TRBV19 with TRBJ2-4, with unresolved D. The CDR3 is 13 amino acids. CDR1 LNHDA and CDR2 SQIVND come from the germline V gene (reference sequence). The V end was cut by 3 bases, the J end by 3 bases, with 6 bases between. The CDR3 loop is CASSIGHKNIQYF. Here the CDR3 DNA reads TGTGCCAGTAGTATCGGTCACAAAAACATTCAGTACTTC.

As DNA, the CDR3 is TGTGCCAGCAGGGAGCGGGAGTTTCCCTACGAGCAGTACTTC. Protein product: CASREREFPYEQYF. The chain employs TRBV28 and TRBJ2-7; TRBD2 matches 8 bases. Germline V gene lookup returns CDR1 MDHEN and CDR2 SYDVKM. V dropped 6 bases and J dropped 2; count of bases not matched to a gene: 6. The CDR3 runs to 14 residues.

The chain employs TRBV27 and TRBJ1-6, with 9 bases identical to TRBD1. Germline V lookup: CDR1 MNHEY, CDR2 SMNVEV (reference sequence). With 8 bases clipped from V and 8 bases from J, the junction kept 4 bases outside the gene matches. The CDR3 spans 13 residues. The chain's CDR3 is CASRTGEDSPLHF. The CDR3 region has the DNA TGTGCCAGCCGGACAGGGGAAGATTCACCCCTCCACTTT.

V and J are TRBV5-1 and TRBJ1-1; possibly TRBD1 for D (6 bases). This CDR3 contains 15 residues. V lost 5 bases, J lost 1 base, and 15 bases lay in between. CDR1 is SGHRS, CDR2 YFSETQ, per germline. The DNA for the CDR3 is TGCGCCAGCAGTCAGTACGGGGGGCGGAACACTGAAGCTTTCTTT. It yields the protein CASSQYGGRNTEAFF.

The V and J genes are TRBV9 and TRBJ1-1; D is unresolved. The CDR3 is 14 residues long. Germline V gene data show CDR1 as SGDLS and CDR2 as YYNGEE. V shed 0 bases and J shed 2 bases, with 8 bases lying between them. This CDR3 reads CASSVVAVNTEAFF. The CDR3 coding sequence is TGTGCCAGCAGCGTAGTTGCGGTTAACACTGAAGCTTTCTTT. Using reference TRBV9 and TRBJ1-1 for the parts outside the CDR3, the full variable domain is DSGVTQTPKHLITATGQRVTLRCSPRSGDLSVYWYQQSLDQGLQFLIQYYNGEERAKGNILERFSAQQFPDLHSELNLSSLELGDSALYFCASSVVAVNTEAFFGQGTRLTVV.

The chain joins TRBV2 to TRBJ1-2; 8 bases are a match to TRBD1. The J segment lost 8 bases and the V segment lost 3 bases, leaving 8 bases of the junction unmatched. The V gene's germline CDR1 is SNHLY and CDR2 FYNNEI. There are 14 residues in the CDR3. The CDR3 is CASSDRRQGTGYTF. The CDR3 nucleotides read TGTGCCAGCAGTGACCGACGACAGGGGACCGGCTACACCTTC.

The gene calls are TRBV7-3 and TRBJ2-2, with 7 nucleotides matching TRBD2. V lost 6 bases, J lost 0 bases, and 4 bases stayed unmatched. Germline CDR1 is SGHTA and CDR2 is FQGTGA. The CDR3 runs 15 residues. The CDR3 DNA reads as TGTGCCAGCAGTTTAGCGGGCGCGAACACCGGGGAGCTGTTTTTT. As protein: CASSLAGANTGELFF. Using reference TRBV7-3 and TRBJ2-2 for the parts outside the CDR3, the full variable domain is GAGVSQTPSNKVTEKGKYVELRCDPISGHTALYWYRQSLGQGPEFLIYFQGTGAADDSGLPNDRFFAVRPEGSVSTLKIQRTERGDSAVYLCASSLAGANTGELFFGEGSRLTVL.

This chain joins TRBV5-4 and TRBJ2-4; D ambiguous. The germline V and J ends were trimmed by 0 bases and 8 bases, with 9 bases remaining between them. Germline CDR1 is SGHNT and CDR2 is YYREEE (reference sequence). This CDR3 has 13 amino acids. The CDR3 coding sequence is TGTGCCAGCAGCTTGGTCGCCGGAGACATTCAGTACTTC. This gives the protein CASSLVAGDIQYF.

This chain joins TRBV5-1 and TRBJ2-3, with no clear D. Deletions cut 4 bases from V and 6 bases from J, with 12 bases between. Germline lookup yields CDR1 SGHRS and CDR2 YFSETQ. CDR3 length equals 13 residues. CDR3 sequence: CASSPGSTDTQYF. Written as DNA, the CDR3 is TGCGCCAGCAGCCCCGGTAGTACGGATACGCAGTATTTT.